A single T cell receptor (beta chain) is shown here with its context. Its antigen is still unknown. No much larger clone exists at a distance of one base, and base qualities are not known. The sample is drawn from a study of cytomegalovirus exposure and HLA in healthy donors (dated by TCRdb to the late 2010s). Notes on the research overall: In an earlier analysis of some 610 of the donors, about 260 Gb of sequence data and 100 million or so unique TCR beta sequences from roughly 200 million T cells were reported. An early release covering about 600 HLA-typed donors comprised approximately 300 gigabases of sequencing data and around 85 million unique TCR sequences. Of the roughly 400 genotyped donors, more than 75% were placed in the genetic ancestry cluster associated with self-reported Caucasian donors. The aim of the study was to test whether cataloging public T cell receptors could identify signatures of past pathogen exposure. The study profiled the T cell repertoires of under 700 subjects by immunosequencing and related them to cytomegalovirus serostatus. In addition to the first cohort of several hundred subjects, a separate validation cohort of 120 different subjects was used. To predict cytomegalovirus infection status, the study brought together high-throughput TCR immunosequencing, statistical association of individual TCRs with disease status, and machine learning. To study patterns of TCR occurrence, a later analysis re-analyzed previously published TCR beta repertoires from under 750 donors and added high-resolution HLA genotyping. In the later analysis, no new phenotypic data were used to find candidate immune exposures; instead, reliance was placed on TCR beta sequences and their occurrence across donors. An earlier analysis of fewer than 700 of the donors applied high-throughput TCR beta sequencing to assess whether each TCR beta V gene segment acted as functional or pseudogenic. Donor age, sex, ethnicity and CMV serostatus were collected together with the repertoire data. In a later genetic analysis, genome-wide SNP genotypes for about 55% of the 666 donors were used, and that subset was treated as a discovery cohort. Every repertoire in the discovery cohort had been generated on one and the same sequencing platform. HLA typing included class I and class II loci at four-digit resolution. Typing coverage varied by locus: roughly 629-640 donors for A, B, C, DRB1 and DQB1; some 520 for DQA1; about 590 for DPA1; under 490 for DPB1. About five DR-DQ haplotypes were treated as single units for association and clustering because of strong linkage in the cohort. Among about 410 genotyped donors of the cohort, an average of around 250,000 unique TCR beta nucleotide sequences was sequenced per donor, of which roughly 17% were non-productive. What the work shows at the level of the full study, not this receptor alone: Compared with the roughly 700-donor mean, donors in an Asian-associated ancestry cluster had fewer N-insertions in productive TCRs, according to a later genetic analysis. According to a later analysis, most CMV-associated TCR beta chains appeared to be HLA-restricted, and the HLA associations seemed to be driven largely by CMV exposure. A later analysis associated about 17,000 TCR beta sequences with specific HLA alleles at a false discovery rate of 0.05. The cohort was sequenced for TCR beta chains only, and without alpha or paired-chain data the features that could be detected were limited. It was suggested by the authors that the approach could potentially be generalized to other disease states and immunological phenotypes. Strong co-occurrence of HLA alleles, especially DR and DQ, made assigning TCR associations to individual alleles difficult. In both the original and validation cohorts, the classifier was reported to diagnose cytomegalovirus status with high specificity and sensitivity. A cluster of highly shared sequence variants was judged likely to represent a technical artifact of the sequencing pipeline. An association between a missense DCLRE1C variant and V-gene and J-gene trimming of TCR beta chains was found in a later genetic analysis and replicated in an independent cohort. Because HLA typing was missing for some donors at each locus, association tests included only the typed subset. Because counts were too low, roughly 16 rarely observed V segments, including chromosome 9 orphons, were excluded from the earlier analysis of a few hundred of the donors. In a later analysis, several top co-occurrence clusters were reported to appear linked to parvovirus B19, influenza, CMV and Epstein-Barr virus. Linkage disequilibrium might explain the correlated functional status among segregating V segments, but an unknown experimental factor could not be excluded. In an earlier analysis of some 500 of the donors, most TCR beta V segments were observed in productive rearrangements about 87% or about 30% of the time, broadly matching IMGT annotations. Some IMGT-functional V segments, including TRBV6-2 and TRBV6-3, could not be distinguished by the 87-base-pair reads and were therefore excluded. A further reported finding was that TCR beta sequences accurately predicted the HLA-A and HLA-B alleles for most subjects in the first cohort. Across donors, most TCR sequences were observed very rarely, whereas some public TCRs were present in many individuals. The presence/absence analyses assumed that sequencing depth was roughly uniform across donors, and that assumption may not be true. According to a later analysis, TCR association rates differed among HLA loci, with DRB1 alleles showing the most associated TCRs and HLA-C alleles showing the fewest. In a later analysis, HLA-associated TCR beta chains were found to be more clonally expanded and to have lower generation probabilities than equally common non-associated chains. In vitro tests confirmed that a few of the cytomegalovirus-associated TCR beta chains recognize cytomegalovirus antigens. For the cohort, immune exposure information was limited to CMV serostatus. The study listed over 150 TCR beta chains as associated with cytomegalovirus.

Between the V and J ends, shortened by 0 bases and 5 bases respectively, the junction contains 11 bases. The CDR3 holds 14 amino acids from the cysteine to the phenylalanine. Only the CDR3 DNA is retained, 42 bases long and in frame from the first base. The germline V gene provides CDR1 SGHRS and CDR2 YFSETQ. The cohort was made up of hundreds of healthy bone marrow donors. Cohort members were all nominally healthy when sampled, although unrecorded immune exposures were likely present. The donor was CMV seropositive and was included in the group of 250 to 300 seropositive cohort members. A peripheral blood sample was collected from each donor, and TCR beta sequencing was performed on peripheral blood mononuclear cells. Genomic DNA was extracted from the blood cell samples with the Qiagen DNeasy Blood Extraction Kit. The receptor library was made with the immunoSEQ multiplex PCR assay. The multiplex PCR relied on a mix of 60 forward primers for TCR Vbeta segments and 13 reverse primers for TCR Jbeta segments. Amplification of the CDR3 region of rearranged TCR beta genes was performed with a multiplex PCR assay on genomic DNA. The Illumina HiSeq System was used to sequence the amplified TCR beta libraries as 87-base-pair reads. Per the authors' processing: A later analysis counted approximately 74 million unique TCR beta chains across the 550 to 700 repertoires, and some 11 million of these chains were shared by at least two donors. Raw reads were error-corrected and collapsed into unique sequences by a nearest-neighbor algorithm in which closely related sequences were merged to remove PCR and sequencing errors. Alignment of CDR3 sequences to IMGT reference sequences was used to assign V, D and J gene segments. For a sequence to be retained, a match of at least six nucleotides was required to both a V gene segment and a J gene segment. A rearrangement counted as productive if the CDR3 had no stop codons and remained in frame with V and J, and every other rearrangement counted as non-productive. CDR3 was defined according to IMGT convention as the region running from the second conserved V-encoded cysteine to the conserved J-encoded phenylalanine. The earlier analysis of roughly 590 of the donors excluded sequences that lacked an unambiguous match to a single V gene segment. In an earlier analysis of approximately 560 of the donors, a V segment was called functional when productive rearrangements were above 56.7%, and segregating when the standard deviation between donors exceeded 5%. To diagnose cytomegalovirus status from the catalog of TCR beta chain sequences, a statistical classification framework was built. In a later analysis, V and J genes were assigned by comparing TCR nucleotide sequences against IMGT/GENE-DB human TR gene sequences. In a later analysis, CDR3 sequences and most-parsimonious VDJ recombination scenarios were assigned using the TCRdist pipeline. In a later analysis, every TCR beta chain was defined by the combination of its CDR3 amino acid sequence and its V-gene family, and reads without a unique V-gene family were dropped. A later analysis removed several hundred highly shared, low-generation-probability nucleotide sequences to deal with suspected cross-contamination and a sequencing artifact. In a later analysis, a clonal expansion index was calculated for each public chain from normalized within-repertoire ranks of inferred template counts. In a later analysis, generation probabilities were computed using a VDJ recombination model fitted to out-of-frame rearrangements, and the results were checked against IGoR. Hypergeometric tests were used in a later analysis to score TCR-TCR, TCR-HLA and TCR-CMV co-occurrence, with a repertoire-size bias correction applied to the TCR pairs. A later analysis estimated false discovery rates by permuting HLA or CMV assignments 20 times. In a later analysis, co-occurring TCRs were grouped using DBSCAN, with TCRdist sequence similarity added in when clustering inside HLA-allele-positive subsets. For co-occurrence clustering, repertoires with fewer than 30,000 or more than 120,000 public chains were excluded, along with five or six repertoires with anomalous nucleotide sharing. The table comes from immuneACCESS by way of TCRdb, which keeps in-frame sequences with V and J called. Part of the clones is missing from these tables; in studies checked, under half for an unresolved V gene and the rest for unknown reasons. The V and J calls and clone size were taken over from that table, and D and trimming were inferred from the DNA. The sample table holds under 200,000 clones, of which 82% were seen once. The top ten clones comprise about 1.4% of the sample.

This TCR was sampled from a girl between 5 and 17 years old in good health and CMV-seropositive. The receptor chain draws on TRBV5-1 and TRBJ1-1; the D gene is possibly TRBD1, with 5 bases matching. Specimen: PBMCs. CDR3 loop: CASSLGEGSTEAFF. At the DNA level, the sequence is TGCGCCAGCAGCTTGGGGGAGGGGTCGACTGAAGCTTTCTTT.